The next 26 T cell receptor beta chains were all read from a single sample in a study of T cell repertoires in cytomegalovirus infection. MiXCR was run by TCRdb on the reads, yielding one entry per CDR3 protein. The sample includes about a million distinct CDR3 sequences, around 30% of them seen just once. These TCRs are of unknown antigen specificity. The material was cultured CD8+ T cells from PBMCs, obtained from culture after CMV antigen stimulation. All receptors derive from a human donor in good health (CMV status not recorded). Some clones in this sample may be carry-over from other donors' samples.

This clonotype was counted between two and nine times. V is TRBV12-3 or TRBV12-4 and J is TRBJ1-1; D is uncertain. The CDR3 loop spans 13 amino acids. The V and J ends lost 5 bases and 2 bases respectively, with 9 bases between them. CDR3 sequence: CASSPYRNTEAFF. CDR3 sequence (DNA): TGTGCCAGCAGTCCCTACCGTAACACTGAAGCTTTCTTT.

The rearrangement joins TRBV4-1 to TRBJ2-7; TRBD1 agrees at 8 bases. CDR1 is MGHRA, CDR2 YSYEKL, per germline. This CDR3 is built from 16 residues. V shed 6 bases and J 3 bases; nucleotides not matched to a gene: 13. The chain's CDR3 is CASSPTRQGLVYEQYF. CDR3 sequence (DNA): TGCGCCAGCAGTCCCACGAGACAGGGGCTTGTCTACGAGCAGTACTTC.

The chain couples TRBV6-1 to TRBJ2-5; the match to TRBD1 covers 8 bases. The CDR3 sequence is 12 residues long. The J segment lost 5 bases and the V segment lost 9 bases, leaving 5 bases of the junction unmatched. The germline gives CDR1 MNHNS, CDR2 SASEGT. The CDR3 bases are TGTGCCAGTTCCAGGGGGCCTGAGACCCAGTACTTC. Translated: CASSRGPETQYF.

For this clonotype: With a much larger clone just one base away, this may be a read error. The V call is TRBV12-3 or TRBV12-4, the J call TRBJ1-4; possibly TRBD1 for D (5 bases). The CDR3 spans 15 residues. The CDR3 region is CANSLGDATNEKLFF. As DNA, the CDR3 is TGTGCCAACAGTTTAGGGGATGCAACTAATGAAAAACTGTTTTTT.

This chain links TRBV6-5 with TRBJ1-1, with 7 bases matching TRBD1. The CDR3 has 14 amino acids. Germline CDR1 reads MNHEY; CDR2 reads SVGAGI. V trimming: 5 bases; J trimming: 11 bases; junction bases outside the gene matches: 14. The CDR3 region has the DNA TGTGCCAGCAGTCTCGGGACAGTAGAGTTCGAGGCTTTCTTT. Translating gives CASSLGTVEFEAFF.

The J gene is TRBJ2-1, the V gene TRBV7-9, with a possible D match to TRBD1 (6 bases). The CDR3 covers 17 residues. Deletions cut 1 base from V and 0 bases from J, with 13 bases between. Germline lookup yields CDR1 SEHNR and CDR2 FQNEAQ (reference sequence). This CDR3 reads CASSLGPGQNSYNEQFF. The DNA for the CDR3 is TGTGCCAGCAGCTTAGGACCGGGACAAAACTCCTACAATGAGCAGTTCTTC. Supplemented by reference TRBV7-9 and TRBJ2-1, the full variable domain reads DTGVSQNPRHKITKRGQNVTFRCDPISEHNRLYWYRQTLGQGPEFLTYFQNEAQLEKSRLLSDRFSAERPKGSFSTLEIQRTEQGDSAMYLCASSLGPGQNSYNEQFFGPGTRLTVL.

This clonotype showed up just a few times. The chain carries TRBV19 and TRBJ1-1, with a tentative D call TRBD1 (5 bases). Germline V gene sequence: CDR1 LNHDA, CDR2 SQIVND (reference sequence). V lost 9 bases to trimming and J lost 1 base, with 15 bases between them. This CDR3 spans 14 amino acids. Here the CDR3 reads CASPPGPQNTEAFF. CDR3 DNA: TGTGCCAGCCCTCCGGGACCGCAGAACACTGAAGCTTTCTTT.

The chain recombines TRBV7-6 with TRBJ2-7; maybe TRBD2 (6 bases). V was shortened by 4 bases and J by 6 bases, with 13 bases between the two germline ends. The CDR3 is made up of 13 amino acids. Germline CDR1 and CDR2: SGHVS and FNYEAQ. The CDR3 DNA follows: TGTGCCAGCAGCTCTACCCTAGCGTTCGAGCAGTACTTC. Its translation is CASSSTLAFEQYF.

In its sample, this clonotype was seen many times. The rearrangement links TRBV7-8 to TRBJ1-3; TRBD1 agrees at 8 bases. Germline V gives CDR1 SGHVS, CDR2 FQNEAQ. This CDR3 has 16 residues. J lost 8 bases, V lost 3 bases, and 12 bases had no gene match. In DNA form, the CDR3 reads TGTGCCAGCAGCTTGAGGACAGGGAAGCCCCGATACACCATATATTTT. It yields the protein CASSLRTGKPRYTIYF. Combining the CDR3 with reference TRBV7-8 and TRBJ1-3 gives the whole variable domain GAGVSQSPRYKVAKRGQDVALRCDPISGHVSLFWYQQALGQGPEFLTYFQNEAQLDKSGLPSDRFFAERPEGSVSTLKIQRTQQEDSAVYLCASSLRTGKPRYTIYFGEGSWLTVV.

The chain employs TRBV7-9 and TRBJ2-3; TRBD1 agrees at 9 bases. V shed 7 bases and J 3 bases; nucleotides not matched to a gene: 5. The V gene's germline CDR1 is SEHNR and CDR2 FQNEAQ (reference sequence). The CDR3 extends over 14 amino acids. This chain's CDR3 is CASTTTGGTDTQYF. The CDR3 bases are TGTGCCAGCACCACGACAGGGGGGACAGATACGCAGTATTTT.

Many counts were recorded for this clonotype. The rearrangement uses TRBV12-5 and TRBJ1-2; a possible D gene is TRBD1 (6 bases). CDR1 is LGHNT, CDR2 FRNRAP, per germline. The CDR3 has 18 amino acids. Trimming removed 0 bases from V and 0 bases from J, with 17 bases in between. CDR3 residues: CASGLVLGGEYPNYGYTF. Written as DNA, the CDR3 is TGTGCTAGTGGTTTGGTACTAGGGGGAGAGTACCCTAACTATGGCTACACCTTC.

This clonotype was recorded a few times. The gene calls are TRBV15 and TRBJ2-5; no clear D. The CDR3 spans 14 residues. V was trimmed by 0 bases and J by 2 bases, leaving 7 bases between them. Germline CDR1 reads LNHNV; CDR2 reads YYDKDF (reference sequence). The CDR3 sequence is CATSREDVQETQYF. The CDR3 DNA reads TGTGCCACCAGCAGAGAAGACGTGCAAGAGACCCAGTACTTC.

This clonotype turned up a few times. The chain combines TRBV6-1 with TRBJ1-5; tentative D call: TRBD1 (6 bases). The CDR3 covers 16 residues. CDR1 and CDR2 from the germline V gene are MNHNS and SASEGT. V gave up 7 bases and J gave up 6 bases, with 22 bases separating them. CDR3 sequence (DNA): TGTGCCAGCACCCAAAGGGGGGGGGAAAGGATTCAGCCCCAGCATTTT. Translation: CASTQRGGERIQPQHF.

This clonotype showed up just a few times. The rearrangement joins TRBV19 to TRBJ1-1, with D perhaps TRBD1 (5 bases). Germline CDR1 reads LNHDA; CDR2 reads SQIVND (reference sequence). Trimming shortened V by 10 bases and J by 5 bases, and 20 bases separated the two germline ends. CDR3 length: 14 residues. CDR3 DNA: TGTGCCACCAGTATAGGCAGGGTGGGGACTGAAGCTTTCTTT. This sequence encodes CATSIGRVGTEAFF.

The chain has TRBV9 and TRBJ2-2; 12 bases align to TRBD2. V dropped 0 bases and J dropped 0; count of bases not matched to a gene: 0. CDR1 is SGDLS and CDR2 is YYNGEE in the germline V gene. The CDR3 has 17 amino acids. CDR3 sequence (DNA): TGTGCCAGCAGCGTAGGACTAGCGGGGGCGAACACCGGGGAGCTGTTTTTT. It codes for CASSVGLAGANTGELFF.

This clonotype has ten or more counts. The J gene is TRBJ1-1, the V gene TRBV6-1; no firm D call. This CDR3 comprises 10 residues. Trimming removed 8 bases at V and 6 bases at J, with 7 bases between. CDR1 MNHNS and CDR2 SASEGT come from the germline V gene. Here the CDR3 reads CASRGAEAFF. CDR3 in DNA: TGTGCCAGCCGCGGGGCTGAAGCTTTCTTT.

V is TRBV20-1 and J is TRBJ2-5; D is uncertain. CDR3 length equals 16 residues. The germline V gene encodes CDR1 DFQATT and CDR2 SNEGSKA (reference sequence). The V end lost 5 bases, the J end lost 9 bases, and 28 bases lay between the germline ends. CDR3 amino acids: CSASRTGRRTVRPQYF. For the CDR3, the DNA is TGCAGTGCTTCCCGGACCGGTCGTCGAACGGTTAGGCCCCAGTACTTC.

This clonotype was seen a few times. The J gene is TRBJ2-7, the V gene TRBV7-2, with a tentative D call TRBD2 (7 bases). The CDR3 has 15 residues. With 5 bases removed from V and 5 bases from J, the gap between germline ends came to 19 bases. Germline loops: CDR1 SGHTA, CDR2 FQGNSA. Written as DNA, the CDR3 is TGTGCCAGCAGCCCGACCGGGGGGCTTGGGGACGAGCAGTACTTC. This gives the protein CASSPTGGLGDEQYF.

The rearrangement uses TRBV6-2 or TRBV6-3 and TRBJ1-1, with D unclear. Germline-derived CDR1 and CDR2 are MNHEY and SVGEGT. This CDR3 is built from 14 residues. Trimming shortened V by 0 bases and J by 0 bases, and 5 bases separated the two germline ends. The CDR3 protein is CASSYSYMNTEAFF. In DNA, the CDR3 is TGTGCCAGCAGTTACTCGTACATGAACACTGAAGCTTTCTTT.

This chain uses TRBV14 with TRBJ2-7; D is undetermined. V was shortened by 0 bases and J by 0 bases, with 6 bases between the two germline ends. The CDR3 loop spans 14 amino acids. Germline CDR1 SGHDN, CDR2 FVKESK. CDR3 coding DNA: TGTGCCAGCAGCCAAGACTGGAGCTCCTACGAGCAGTACTTC. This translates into CASSQDWSSYEQYF.

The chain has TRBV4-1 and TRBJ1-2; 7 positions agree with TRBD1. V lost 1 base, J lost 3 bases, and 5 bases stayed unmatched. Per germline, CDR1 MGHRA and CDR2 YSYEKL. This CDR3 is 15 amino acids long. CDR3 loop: CASSQATGRDYGYTF. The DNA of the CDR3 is TGCGCCAGCAGCCAAGCGACAGGGAGGGACTATGGCTACACCTTC.

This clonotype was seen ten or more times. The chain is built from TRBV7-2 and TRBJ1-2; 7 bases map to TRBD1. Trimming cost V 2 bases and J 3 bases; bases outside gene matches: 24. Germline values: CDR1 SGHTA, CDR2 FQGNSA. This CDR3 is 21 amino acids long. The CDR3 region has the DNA TGTGCCAGCAGCTTATCCGTCCCATCGGCCGTGTACAGGGGCGGATACTATGGCTACACCTTC. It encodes CASSLSVPSAVYRGGYYGYTF. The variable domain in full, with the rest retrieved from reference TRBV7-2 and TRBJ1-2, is GAGVSQSPSNKVTEKGKDVELRCDPISGHTALYWYRQSLGQGLEFLIYFQGNSAPDKSGLPSDRFSAERTGGSVSTLTIQRTQQEDSAVYLCASSLSVPSAVYRGGYYGYTFGSGTRLTVV.

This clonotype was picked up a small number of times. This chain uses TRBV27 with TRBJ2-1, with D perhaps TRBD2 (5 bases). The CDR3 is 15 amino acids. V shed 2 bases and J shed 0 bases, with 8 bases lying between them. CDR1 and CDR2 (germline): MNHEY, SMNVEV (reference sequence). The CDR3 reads CASSLNGDSYNEQFF. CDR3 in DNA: TGTGCCAGCAGTTTAAACGGGGACTCCTACAATGAGCAGTTCTTC.

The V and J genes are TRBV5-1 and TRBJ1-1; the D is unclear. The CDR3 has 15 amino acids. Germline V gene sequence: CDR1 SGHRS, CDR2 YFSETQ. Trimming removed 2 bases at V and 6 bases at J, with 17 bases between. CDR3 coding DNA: TGCGCCAGCAGCTTCTTCCTACCCGGTGAGGCTGAAGCTTTCTTT. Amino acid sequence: CASSFFLPGEAEAFF. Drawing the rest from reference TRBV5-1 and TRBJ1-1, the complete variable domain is KAGVTQTPRYLIKTRGQQVTLSCSPISGHRSVSWYQQTPGQGLQFLFEYFSETQRNKGNFPGRFSGRQFSNSRSEMNVSTLELGDSALYLCASSFFLPGEAEAFFGQGTRLTVV.

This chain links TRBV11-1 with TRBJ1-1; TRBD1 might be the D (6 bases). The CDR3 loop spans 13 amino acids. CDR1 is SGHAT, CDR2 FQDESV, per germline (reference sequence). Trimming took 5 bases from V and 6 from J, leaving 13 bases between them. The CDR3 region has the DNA TGTGCCAGCAGCCGGGGGCTCGGAGCTGAAGCTTTCTTT. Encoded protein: CASSRGLGAEAFF.

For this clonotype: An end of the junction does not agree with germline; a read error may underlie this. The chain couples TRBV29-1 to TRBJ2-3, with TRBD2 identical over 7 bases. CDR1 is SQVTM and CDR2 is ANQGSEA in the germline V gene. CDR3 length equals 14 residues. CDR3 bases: TGCAGCGCTCCCCGGGGGGAACTTGCAGATACGCGGTATTTT. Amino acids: CSAPRGELADTRYF.